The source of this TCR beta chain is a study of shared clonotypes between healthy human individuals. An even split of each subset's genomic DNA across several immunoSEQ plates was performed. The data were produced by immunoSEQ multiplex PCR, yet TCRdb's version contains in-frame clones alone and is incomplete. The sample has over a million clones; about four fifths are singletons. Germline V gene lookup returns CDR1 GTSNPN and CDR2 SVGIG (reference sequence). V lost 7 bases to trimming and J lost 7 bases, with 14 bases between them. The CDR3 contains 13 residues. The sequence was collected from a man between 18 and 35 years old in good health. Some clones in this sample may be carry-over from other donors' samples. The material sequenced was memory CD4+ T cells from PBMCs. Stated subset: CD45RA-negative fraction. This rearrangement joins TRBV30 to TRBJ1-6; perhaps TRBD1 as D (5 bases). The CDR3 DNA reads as TGTGCCTCCGGGGGACGGCGAAATTCACCCCTCCACTTT. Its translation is CASGGRRNSPLHF.